One and the same sample provided the 19 T cell receptor beta chains below, sequenced in a study of blood T cells in healthy people across ages. Alongside a J-beta primer mix, a sample-barcoded 5' primer served in a second PCR lasting roughly 7 to 12 cycles. One entry per CDR3 protein, called by TCRdb with MiXCR from the 5' RACE reads. This sample has 1,500,000 or so distinct CDR3 sequences, with approximately 39% found just once. Sequencing used blood. All receptors derive from a woman aged 18-29 years in good health.

The V gene is TRBV24-1, the J gene TRBJ2-3; 15 bases align to TRBD2. V shed 3 bases, J shed 5 bases, and the junction held 8 bases outside the gene matches. This CDR3 has 18 residues. CDR1 KGHDR and CDR2 SFDVKD come from the germline V gene. The CDR3 here is CATSDPGTSGRRRDTQYF. The CDR3 region has the DNA TGTGCCACCAGTGATCCCGGGACTAGCGGGAGGAGGAGAGATACGCAGTATTTT.

This clonotype was counted between two and nine times. This rearrangement joins TRBV30 to TRBJ2-3, with 8 bases lining up with TRBD1. CDR3 length equals 16 residues. V gave up 4 bases and J gave up 0 bases; unmatched junction bases: 9. Germline CDR1 is GTSNPN and CDR2 is SVGIG (reference sequence). The CDR3 DNA follows: TGTGCCTGGAAAACCCTCGGGACAGGCAGCACAGATACGCAGTATTTT. It encodes CAWKTLGTGSTDTQYF. Supplemented by reference TRBV30 and TRBJ2-3, the full variable domain reads SQTIHQWPATLVQPVGSPLSLECTVEGTSNPNLYWYRQAAGRGLQLLFYSVGIGQISSEVPQNLSASRPQDRQFILSSKKLLLSDSGFYLCAWKTLGTGSTDTQYFGPGTRLTVL.

The CDR3 protein is CASRPIARRESLGTQFF. The CDR3 DNA is TGTGCCAGCAGGCCTATAGCGAGAAGGGAATCATTGGGGACCCAGTTCTTC. This rearrangement joins TRBV11-2 to TRBJ2-1; D is tentatively TRBD1 or TRBD2 (5 bases each). This CDR3 region has 17 residues. Trimming pared 6 bases from V and 13 bases from J, leaving 31 bases between. From germline, CDR1 is SGHAT and CDR2 FQNNGV.

This clonotype came up a few times. The chain carries TRBV20-1 and TRBJ1-1; D unclear. The CDR3 is made up of 13 amino acids. CDR1 is DFQATT, CDR2 SNEGSKA, per germline (reference sequence). V was pared by 3 bases and J by 0 bases, with 8 bases between. CDR3 nucleotides: TGCAGTGCTAGGGCGATCATGAACACTGAAGCTTTCTTT. This gives the protein CSARAIMNTEAFF.

The chain recombines TRBV12-5 with TRBJ2-5; D may match TRBD1 or TRBD2 (5 bases each). The germline gives CDR1 LGHNT, CDR2 FRNRAP. Trimming took off 3 bases at V and 1 base at J, with 9 bases between the two ends. This CDR3 is built from 14 residues. CDR3 sequence (DNA): TGTGCTAGTGGTTTAGGGACGGTCCAAGAGACCCAGTACTTC. Its protein is CASGLGTVQETQYF. Supplemented by reference TRBV12-5 and TRBJ2-5, the full variable domain reads DARVTQTPRHKVTEMGQEVTMRCQPILGHNTVFWYRQTMMQGLELLAYFRNRAPLDDSGMPKDRFSAEMPDATLATLKIQPSEPRDSAVYFCASGLGTVQETQYFGPGTRLLVL.

The rearrangement uses TRBV29-1 and TRBJ2-1, with D possibly being TRBD2 (6 bases). The DNA matches TRBJ2-7 better at its end, which makes the J call doubtful. CDR3 length: 17 amino acids. Germline loops: CDR1 SQVTM, CDR2 ANQGSEA. Here the CDR3 DNA reads TGCAGCGTTGAAGGTGAGTCCCAGGAGGGCTCCTACAATGAGCAGTACTTC. This translates into CSVEGESQEGSYNEQYF.

This clonotype was counted many times. The rearrangement uses TRBV29-1 and TRBJ2-3, with a tentative D call TRBD2 (6 bases). CDR1 and CDR2 (germline): SQVTM, ANQGSEA. V gave up 2 bases and J gave up 2 bases, with 8 bases separating them. The CDR3 has 13 residues. The DNA for the CDR3 is TGCAGCGTTGAATGGGGGGACACAGATACGCAGTATTTT. Encoded protein: CSVEWGDTDTQYF.

The V gene is TRBV4-3, the J gene TRBJ2-3; 8 bases fit TRBD2. The trim removed 1 base at V and 4 bases at J, leaving 16 bases unmatched. The CDR3 length is 19 residues. Germline V gene lookup returns CDR1 LGHNA and CDR2 YSLEER. The CDR3 sequence is CASSQVVGRSGTSADTQYF. The CDR3 DNA reads as TGCGCCAGCAGCCAAGTGGTGGGAAGATCCGGGACTAGTGCAGATACGCAGTATTTT.

The chain has TRBV12-3 or TRBV12-4 and TRBJ1-2, with a tentative D call TRBD1 (6 bases). CDR3 length: 14 amino acids. V lost 4 bases and J 3 bases, leaving 12 bases between the germline ends. The CDR3, as DNA: TGTGCCAGCAGTTACAGGGCCGGGGACTATGGCTACACCTTC. Protein: CASSYRAGDYGYTF.

The V and J genes are TRBV13 and TRBJ1-1; D might be TRBD1 (5 bases). The CDR3 runs to 12 residues. CDR1 and CDR2 from the germline V gene are PRHDT and FYEKMQ (reference sequence). The V and J ends lost 1 base and 10 bases respectively, with 10 bases between them. For the CDR3, the DNA is TGTGCCAGCAGCTTAGTCGGGGCAGGAGCTTTCTTT. Amino acids: CASSLVGAGAFF.

The rearrangement uses TRBV28 and TRBJ1-2; 7 nucleotides align to TRBD1. The length of the CDR3 is 14 residues. The V and J ends lost 6 bases and 4 bases, in that order; junction bases with no gene match: 8. Germline values: CDR1 MDHEN, CDR2 SYDVKM. As DNA, the CDR3 is TGTGCCAGCAGATCTGGACAGGAGTTCTATGGCTACACCTTC. This gives the protein CASRSGQEFYGYTF.

This clonotype was picked up a small number of times. The V gene is TRBV3-1, the J gene TRBJ2-1; D is possibly TRBD2 (5 bases). Trimming took off 3 bases at V and 7 bases at J, with 13 bases between the two ends. CDR3 length equals 14 residues. The germline V gene has CDR1 LGHDT and CDR2 YNNKEL (reference sequence). CDR3 in DNA: TGTGCCAGCAGCCAGAGAGCCACGGGGAATGAGCAGTTCTTC. Protein product: CASSQRATGNEQFF.

The table lists this clonotype with a few counts. The rearrangement uses TRBV3-1 and TRBJ1-1, with TRBD1 identical over 10 bases. The CDR3 is made up of 14 amino acids. Losses at the gene ends were 4 bases for V and 11 bases for J; bases not matched to a gene: 10. CDR1 and CDR2 (germline): LGHDT, YNNKEL (reference sequence). The CDR3 nucleotides read TGTGCCAGCAGCCCGAACCGGGACAGGGGATGGGCTTTCTTT. As protein: CASSPNRDRGWAFF. Drawing the rest from reference TRBV3-1 and TRBJ1-1, the complete variable domain is DTAVSQTPKYLVTQMGNDKSIKCEQNLGHDTMYWYKQDSKKFLKIMFSYNNKELIINETVPNRFSPKSPDKAHLNLHINSLELGDSAVYFCASSPNRDRGWAFFGQGTRLTVV.

The rearrangement joins TRBV30 to TRBJ1-5; D not resolved. The CDR3 is 13 residues long. The V end was cut by 4 bases, the J end by 3 bases, with 10 bases between. Germline-derived CDR1 and CDR2 are GTSNPN and SVGIG (reference sequence). The CDR3 region has the DNA TGTGCCTGGAATCGGCGGATCAATCAGCCCCAGCATTTT. Translated, it gives CAWNRRINQPQHF.

The chain is built from TRBV5-6 and TRBJ2-7; 7 bases map to TRBD1. This CDR3 has 14 amino acids. V was pared by 3 bases and J by 7 bases, with 10 bases of the junction left unmatched. CDR1 is SGHDT and CDR2 is YYEEEE in the germline V gene. The CDR3 here is CASSSRATTGEQYF. The CDR3 coding sequence is TGTGCCAGCAGCTCTAGAGCTACGACAGGGGAGCAGTACTTC.

This sequence joins TRBV20-1 and TRBJ1-2; possible D gene TRBD1, 5 bases. There are 14 residues in the CDR3. Germline CDR1 reads DFQATT; CDR2 reads SNEGSKA (reference sequence). Trimming stripped 3 bases from V and 3 bases from J, with 14 bases between. The CDR3 loop reads CSARSSGAYYGYTF. For the CDR3, the DNA is TGCAGTGCTAGGTCCTCCGGGGCCTACTATGGCTACACCTTC.

The genes are TRBV12-3 or TRBV12-4 and TRBJ2-4, with D possibly called TRBD1 or TRBD2 (5 bases each). The CDR3 loop spans 15 amino acids. V was clipped by 4 bases and J by 3 bases, with 13 bases between them. CDR3 sequence: CASSSGTPNKNIQYF. DNA of the CDR3: TGTGCCAGCAGTTCTGGGACCCCAAACAAAAACATTCAGTACTTC.

This clonotype came up a few times. This chain links TRBV6-2 or TRBV6-3 with TRBJ1-5; 9 bases fit TRBD1. The junction had 9 bases not matched to a gene; V was cut back by 3 bases and J by 6 bases. Germline CDR1 reads MNHEY; CDR2 reads SVGEGT. The CDR3 has 16 amino acids. In DNA form, the CDR3 reads TGTGCCAGCAGTTATCCACAGGGGGCCATAGTTCAGCCCCAGCATTTT. It is translated as CASSYPQGAIVQPQHF.

This clonotype was found a few times. The gene calls are TRBV6-5 and TRBJ2-7; TRBD1 aligns across 7 bases. The V segment lost 5 bases and the J segment 2 bases; nucleotides outside the gene matches: 6. This CDR3 has 14 amino acids. The germline V gene has CDR1 MNHEY and CDR2 SVGAGI. Here the CDR3 DNA reads TGTGCCAGCAGTGCCCGGGACAGTACCTACGAGCAGTACTTC. Translated: CASSARDSTYEQYF.